This entry describes one T cell receptor beta chain. This clonotype has at least ten counts. This clone's antigen is unknown. Base qualities are missing; no much larger clone stands one base away. CDR1 and CDR2 are read off the germline V gene (reference sequence) as LNHDA and SQIVND. The CDR3 measures 13 amino acids from cysteine to phenylalanine. Here the CDR3 DNA is all that survives: 39 bases in frame from base 1. V and J are trimmed by 6 bases and 3 bases, and the gene matches miss 4 bases of the junction. No patient had a history of other malignancies or prior chemotherapy or radiotherapy, and all had node-negative disease on CT and PET/CT. At each of the two time points, 5.5 to 7.5 milliliters of peripheral venous blood were collected into EDTA tubes. PBMCs were isolated by Ficoll-Paque Plus density-gradient centrifugation. Right after collection, samples were kept at -80 degrees C until analysis.

These data belong to a study of prognosis after radiotherapy for stage I lung cancer (dated by TCRdb to the early 2020s). Study-level background: Between April 2018 and January 2019, under 20 stage I NSCLC patients were enrolled in Nanjing, China. Among the enrolled patients, some 15 had newly diagnosed primary stage I lung tumors, while roughly five had oligometastatic NSCLC following surgical resection of the primary tumor. Every patient was deemed medically inoperable, approximately 12 because of comorbidities and more than five because they refused surgery. The cohort comprised 13 men and about six women with a median age of almost 75 years, ranging from about 53 to 84 years. Squamous cell carcinoma histology was identified in more than 5 patients, and adenocarcinoma histology was identified in twelve patients. SBRT was delivered in 3 to 5 fractions with a biologically effective dose of at least 100 Gy, and image-guided IMRT or VMAT was used for delivery. No patient received concurrent therapy alongside SBRT. Distant metastases were developed by four of the 19 patients after SBRT, at a median of around seven months, whereas no significant progression was observed in the other 15 patients. Peripheral blood TCR beta repertoires were profiled in stage I NSCLC patients before and after stereotactic body radiotherapy, and the repertoires were related to distant failure. A total of around 40 blood samples from 19 patients were sequenced, with one sample obtained before and one obtained after SBRT for each patient. Study-wide conclusions, independent of this receptor: TRBV and TRBJ usage frequencies reportedly differed by metastasis status, in two V genes at baseline and in several V and two J genes after SBRT. After SBRT, the count of unique TCR clones dropped from a median of roughly 9,400 beforehand to about 7,000 afterward (Wilcoxon paired P=0.011). None of the reported P values were adjusted for multiple comparisons. No determination of tumor specificity was made for expanded TCR clones. Post-SBRT Shannon entropy and its change from baseline were lower in patients who developed distant metastases; baseline Shannon entropy was not associated with metastases. The study was limited by the small cohort and short follow-up, and independent validation of the study findings is required.

The TCR beta CDR3 region was amplified from genomic DNA by two rounds of multiplex PCR. In the first round of PCR, primers specific to each TRBV and TRBJ gene were used, and the primer sequences are filed in Chinese patent CN105087789A. Universal primers were used in the second round of PCR. The Roche High Pure PCR Template Preparation Kit was used to extract genomic DNA from the frozen PBMCs. The libraries underwent paired-end sequencing with 151 bp reads on an Illumina HiSeq 3000. Concerning the study's data processing: CutAdapt was used to remove raw reads lacking the multiplex PCR primer sequences. Using PEAR, the high-quality paired reads were merged into contigs. TRB V, D and J gene segments were assigned to each contig with MiXCR by alignment to reference sequences. To remove sequencing errors, CDR3 sequences were clustered according to base quality and sequence similarity. Shannon entropy normalized by the natural log of productive TCR sequence number was used as the measure of diversity. Clonality was computed as one minus the ratio of Shannon entropy to the natural log of the number of unique clonotypes. The Youden index of ROC curves was used to select progression-free survival cut-offs for repertoire metrics, and analyses were performed in R 3.5.3. TCRdb cleaned the public reads at Q25 with fastp, built clones with MiXCR and kept in-frame beta chains. Entries that share a CDR3 protein sequence are merged under the most common genes and DNA. The V and J calls were not made by the authors but by TCRdb's processing. Present in this sample are tens of thousands of distinct CDR3 sequences, about 40% of which were seen just once. Of the sample, 31% falls within the top ten clones.

The rearrangement combines TRBV19 with TRBJ1-1; the central 7 bases match TRBD1. The sequencing used PBMCs, collected before or after stereotactic body radiation therapy (not recorded which). This TCR derives from a donor at least 50 years old with non-small cell lung cancer. The nucleotide sequence is given as TGTGCCAGTAGAACTACAGGGGACACTGAAGCTTTCTTT. It translates to CASRTTGDTEAFF.